This T cell receptor (beta chain) appears in the sequencing data of a study of shared clonotypes between healthy human individuals. The count of this clone is one. The J segment lost 2 bases and the V segment lost 4 bases, leaving 11 bases of the junction unmatched. The CDR3 runs 17 residues. Germline CDR1 MNHEY, CDR2 SMNVEV (reference sequence). Sequencing was performed with immunoSEQ multiplex PCR; in TCRdb, only in-frame clones are kept and a portion is missing. The sample includes around 1,900,000 clones, approximately 92% of them seen just once. Selected positively for CCR7 and CD45RO-negative, naive CD8 cells excluded terminally differentiated effector memory CD45RA+ cells.

The TCR was taken from a man aged 18 to 29 in good health. Some clones in this sample may be carry-over from other donors' samples. The sequencing input was naive CD8+ T cells from PBMCs. The gene calls are TRBV27 and TRBJ2-5, with 9 bases that match TRBD2. DNA of the CDR3: TGTGCCAGCAGTTCGACACTGGTAGCGGGAGTGCAAGAGACCCAGTACTTC. Its translation is CASSSTLVAGVQETQYF.